This entry lists 2 T cell receptor beta chains sequenced from one sample in a study of cytomegalovirus exposure and HLA in healthy donors. Clones were read by immunoSEQ multiplex PCR, and TCRdb kept only the in-frame ones, dropping some. The repertoire holds over 75,000 clones, with roughly 93% as singletons. The material sequenced was PBMCs. The source is a young man in good health and CMV-seronegative.

The chain recombines TRBV5-4 with TRBJ1-6; no firm D call. The V end lost 0 bases, the J end lost 10 bases, and 17 bases lay between the germline ends. CDR3 size: 16 residues. The germline V gene encodes CDR1 SGHNT and CDR2 YYREEE (reference sequence). The CDR3 protein is CASSLVGSRSGSPLHF. CDR3 bases: TGTGCCAGCAGCTTGGTAGGTTCCAGGTCTGGGTCACCCCTCCACTTT.

CDR3 bases: TGTGCCAGCAGACCCCCTAGCGGGAAACGTAATGAGCAGTTCTTC. This translates into CASRPPSGKRNEQFF. The chain joins TRBV28 to TRBJ2-1; TRBD2 aligns across 9 bases. The CDR3 runs 15 residues. J gave up 7 bases and V 6 bases, and 10 bases lay outside the gene matches. Germline V gene sequence: CDR1 MDHEN, CDR2 SYDVKM.